This T cell receptor (beta chain) stems from a study of response to subunit inactivated influenza vaccine (dated by TCRdb to 2017 to 2018). With regard to the full study: Deep quantitative T cell receptor repertoire profiling was used in the study to track responses to a trivalent subunit inactivated influenza vaccine.

As concerns this clonotype: It has no known antigen specificity. No base-level quality is on record; no much larger clone is a single base apart.

This specimen's time point label, interpreted: approximately 47 days after influenza vaccine administration. The library was prepared using RT-PCR. The sequencer was an Illumina HiSeq 2500. The public sequencing data were trimmed at Q25 with fastp and processed into clonotypes with MiXCR by TCRdb, which kept only in-frame beta chains. Each record represents a unique CDR3 protein, reported with the most common genes and DNA among its rows. This sample lists 430,000 or so distinct CDR3 sequences; approximately 11% were detected once. Approximately 12% of the sample rests with the top ten. Measured from the cysteine to the phenylalanine, the CDR3 is 14 residues long. CDR3 DNA only is kept here, 42 bases in frame from base 1. A distance of 15 bases separates the germline ends of V and J, which lose 7 bases and 3 bases respectively. What the work shows at the level of the full study, not this receptor alone: According to the authors, only a limited number of new T cells may be recruited by each seasonal influenza vaccination.

The receptor was isolated from a man in his forties or fifties who received an inactivated influenza vaccine. Donor details come from another sample of the same person, matched by shared clones. The sample was PBMCs from blood, taken roughly 6 weeks after vaccination. The chain links TRBV12-3 or TRBV12-4 with TRBJ1-2, with an unclear D gene assignment. The CDR3 protein sequence reads: CASTQGGGHYGYTF. The sequence in DNA is TGTGCCAGCACCCAAGGAGGCGGGCACTATGGCTACACCTTC.